This T cell receptor beta chain was captured by sequencing in a study of cytotoxic CD8 clonotypes in ibrutinib-treated CLL. About the study: The patients comprised roughly 12 relapsed/refractory and approximately 16 treatment-naive cases, some 18 IGHV unmutated. Patients gave response samples after a median approximately 11 months of treatment, range 6 to 36.

Clones were sequenced by immunoSEQ multiplex PCR, and TCRdb holds only the in-frame ones, with some missing. The sample contains tens of thousands of clones, 49% of which appear only once. The germline V gene has CDR1 ENHRY and CDR2 SYGVKD. The CDR3 extends over 15 amino acids. Trimming removed 4 bases from V and 0 bases from J, with 13 bases in between. Overall study results and limits: Progressing patients had sampling times that differed from those of sustained-remission patients.

A word on this clone: Its antigen is unidentified.

The sample was PBMCs, taken before ibrutinib treatment. This chain uses TRBV10-3 with TRBJ2-7; a possible D gene is TRBD2 (7 bases). This TCR derives from a human donor with chronic lymphocytic leukemia. CDR3 sequence (DNA): TGTGCCATCAGTGTGGGAGGGGGGAGCTCCTACGAGCAGTACTTC. Its protein is CAISVGGGSSYEQYF.